A single sample is the source of the 8 T cell receptor beta chains below, sequenced in a study of Graves' ophthalmopathy and Graves' hyperthyroidism. Amplification of the TCR beta CDR3 regions used RNA transcripts (as template). RT-PCR with HTBI primers came first, then second-round multiplex PCR. TCRdb itself ran the multiplex PCR reads through MiXCR, one entry per CDR3 protein. Among about 1.1 million distinct CDR3 sequences listed, approximately 35% were seen once. The specimen sequenced was peripheral blood or thyroid tissue (not recorded which). Receptors were obtained from an adult man with Graves' hyperthyroidism.

This clonotype was detected a few times. V and J are TRBV29-1 and TRBJ2-7; possible D gene TRBD1, 6 bases. The CDR3 loop spans 11 amino acids. Germline CDR1 and CDR2: SQVTM and ANQGSEA. The V end was cut by 6 bases, the J end by 3 bases, with 9 bases between. The CDR3 DNA is TGCAGCGTGGGACAACACTACGAGCAGTACTTC. Its translation is CSVGQHYEQYF.

The gene calls are TRBV19 and TRBJ2-2; 7 bases are a match to TRBD1. The CDR3 is made up of 16 amino acids. V was pared by 3 bases and J by 3 bases, with 7 bases of the junction left unmatched. CDR1 LNHDA and CDR2 SQIVND come from the germline V gene (reference sequence). Written as DNA, the CDR3 is TGTGCCAGTAGTATCAAGGGGGCGACGCACACCGGGGAGCTGTTTTTT. Translated, it gives CASSIKGATHTGELFF.

Worth noting for this clonotype: This clone may be a read error of a much larger clone one base away. V is TRBV7-2 and J is TRBJ2-6, with D perhaps matching TRBD1 (6 bases). This CDR3 contains 20 residues. The V gene's germline CDR1 is SGHTA and CDR2 FQGNSA. The CDR3 DNA follows: TGTGCCAGCAGCTCCATACTTAGACAGGACTGGAGCTCTGGGGCCAACGTCCCGACTTTC. It is translated as CASSSILRQDWSSGANVPTF.

About this clonotype itself: One end of the junction does not line up with germline, which may come from a read error. The rearrangement joins TRBV15 to TRBJ2-7, with 12 bases identical to TRBD1. Germline V CDR1 and CDR2: LNHNV, YYDKDF (reference sequence). The CDR3 covers 19 residues. CDR3 sequence reads: CAASSPSGTGGHTPYEQYF. In DNA, the CDR3 is TGTGCCGCCAGCAGCCCTTCCGGGACAGGGGGCCACACGCCCTACGAGCAGTACTTC.

A word on this clonotype: This may stem from a read error, because a much larger clone lies one nucleotide away. The chain carries TRBV7-9 and TRBJ1-2, with D unresolved. This CDR3 is 13 amino acids long. Trimming stripped 6 bases from V and 8 bases from J, with 16 bases between. Germline V gene sequence: CDR1 SEHNR, CDR2 FQNEAQ (reference sequence). CDR3 sequence: CASSDESVKGYTF. The CDR3 region has the DNA TGTGCCAGCAGTGACGAATCTGTGAAGGGCTACACCTTC.

This clonotype was seen repeatedly, ten times or more. This rearrangement joins TRBV9 to TRBJ1-4, with 7 bases aligning to TRBD1. Germline V CDR1 and CDR2: SGDLS, YYNGEE. V gave up 3 bases and J gave up 8 bases; unmatched junction bases: 7. This CDR3 contains 14 residues. The CDR3 is CASSEGAFDEKLFF. CDR3 coding DNA: TGTGCCAGCAGCGAGGGGGCTTTTGACGAAAAACTGTTTTTT.

This clonotype was recorded many times. The chain joins TRBV11-2 to TRBJ2-5; D remains ambiguous. Germline CDR1 reads SGHAT; CDR2 reads FQNNGV. This CDR3 is built from 12 residues. Trimming shortened V by 5 bases and J by 5 bases, and 9 bases separated the two germline ends. The CDR3 loop reads CASSPAGETQYF. CDR3 sequence (DNA): TGTGCCAGCAGCCCCGCCGGGGAGACCCAGTACTTC.

This clonotype has a count of ten or more. The chain joins TRBV29-1 to TRBJ2-5; D might be TRBD2 (6 bases). CDR3 length equals 14 residues. Germline-derived CDR1 and CDR2 are SQVTM and ANQGSEA. V lost 3 bases to trimming and J lost 1 base, with 12 bases between them. CDR3 nucleotides: TGCAGCGTTGACGGTCGTAGCGGCCAAGAGACCCAGTACTTC. Translating it yields CSVDGRSGQETQYF.